This entry lists 17 T cell receptor beta chains sequenced from one sample in a study of vaccination and CD4 T cells after COVID-19 (dated by TCRdb to between 2021 and 2022). Libraries were made using PCR. These reads were obtained on an Illumina iSeq 100. DNA from cultured CD4+ T cells was subjected to TCR sequencing with the Oncomine TCR Beta short-read assay at the Johns Hopkins FTIC core. TCRdb applied fastp at Q25 and MiXCR to the public reads, then kept only in-frame beta chains. Rows are unified per CDR3 protein, each entry keeping the most common DNA and genes. The sample table records approximately 25,000 distinct CDR3 sequences; approximately 28% of these occur just once. Under 8.5% of the sample is taken by the ten largest. Explained via the paper, the time point label denotes: late sampling 161 to 241 days after vaccination in three convalescent patients. According to the study, the label for this sample's treatment or condition signals: roughly 10-day PBMC culture with coronavirus spike peptide pools or control peptides (ViraFEST assay).

Their cognate antigens are unknown. The sequences come from CD4+ T cells from blood, cultured in vitro, collected about 7 months after SARS-CoV-2 vaccination. The receptor set was obtained from a human donor who had recovered from COVID-19.

The chain uses TRBV5-4 and TRBJ2-3; a possible D gene is TRBD2 (6 bases). CDR1 is SGHNT, CDR2 YYREEE, per germline (reference sequence). The V and J ends lost 3 bases and 2 bases respectively, with 10 bases between them. CDR3 length: 14 residues. CDR3 loop: CASSSGTSTDTQYF. DNA of the CDR3: TGTGCCAGCAGCTCTGGGACTTCCACAGATACGCAGTATTTT.

The rearrangement uses TRBV7-2 and TRBJ2-1; D is possibly TRBD1 (5 bases). In germline, CDR1 is SGHTA, CDR2 FQGNSA. The germline V and J ends were trimmed by 5 bases and 14 bases, with 16 bases remaining between them. This CDR3 contains 12 residues. Written as DNA, the CDR3 is TGTGCCAGCAGCGCCCGGTGGGGCGAGGAGTTCTTC. Protein product: CASSARWGEEFF.

The genes are TRBV4-1 and TRBJ1-5; D gene uncertain. The germline V and J ends were trimmed by 1 base and 1 base, with 14 bases remaining between them. CDR3 size: 17 residues. CDR1 and CDR2 (germline): MGHRA, YSYEKL. CDR3 amino acids: CASSQVFTVISNQPQHF. The CDR3 DNA reads TGCGCCAGCAGCCAAGTATTCACGGTAATCAGCAATCAGCCCCAGCATTTT.

In this sample, this clonotype is medium-sized. This chain uses TRBV6-1 with TRBJ1-5, with TRBD1 as a possible D gene (5 bases). Germline V gene sequence: CDR1 MNHNS, CDR2 SASEGT. Trimming took 5 bases from V and 4 from J, leaving 12 bases between them. This CDR3 has 14 residues. CDR3 in DNA: TGTGCCAGCAGTCCTCTCGGGGGGAATCAGCCCCAGCATTTT. Its protein is CASSPLGGNQPQHF.

The sample holds a few counts of this clonotype. CDR3 region: CSARPNSGNEQFF. In DNA form, the CDR3 reads TGCAGTGCTAGACCTAATAGCGGGAATGAGCAGTTCTTC. The chain carries TRBV20-1 and TRBJ2-1, with 7 bases lining up with TRBD2. CDR1 and CDR2 (germline): DFQATT, SNEGSKA (reference sequence). This CDR3 region has 13 residues. Trimming cost V 2 bases and J 7 bases; bases outside gene matches: 5.

The chain links TRBV27 to TRBJ1-1, with D possibly being TRBD1 (5 bases). CDR3 length: 16 residues. V was cut by 6 bases and J by 0 bases, with 17 bases left in between. Germline loops: CDR1 MNHEY, CDR2 SMNVEV (reference sequence). CDR3 protein: CASRAWGRDMNTEAFF. Written as DNA, the CDR3 is TGTGCCAGCAGAGCATGGGGCCGAGACATGAACACTGAAGCTTTCTTT.

The chain recombines TRBV6-1 with TRBJ2-3; 7 bases line up with TRBD2. Germline assignment: CDR1 MNHNS and CDR2 SASEGT. With V trimmed by 5 bases and J by 2 bases, 7 bases remained unmatched. The CDR3 runs 15 residues. CDR3 bases: TGTGCCAGCAGTACCGGGACTATAAACACAGATACGCAGTATTTT. Protein product: CASSTGTINTDTQYF.

This clonotype appeared a few times. The chain links TRBV15 to TRBJ2-1; D may be TRBD2 (5 bases). Germline values: CDR1 LNHNV, CDR2 YYDKDF (reference sequence). The CDR3 length is 17 residues. V was trimmed by 1 base and J by 0 bases, leaving 13 bases between them. CDR3 region: CATSRGGLPSSYNEQFF. The CDR3 DNA follows: TGTGCCACCAGCAGAGGAGGACTGCCGAGCTCCTACAATGAGCAGTTCTTC.

This clonotype occurred a few times. The chain joins TRBV7-8 to TRBJ2-7; tentative D call: TRBD1 (6 bases). The length of the CDR3 is 16 residues. Trimming took 8 bases from V and 4 from J, leaving 24 bases between them. The germline CDR1 and CDR2 sequences are SGHVS and FQNEAQ. CDR3 protein: CASANVMGADNYEQYF. CDR3 coding DNA: TGTGCCAGCGCCAATGTGATGGGGGCAGATAATTACGAGCAGTACTTC. Drawing the rest from reference TRBV7-8 and TRBJ2-7, the complete variable domain is GAGVSQSPRYKVAKRGQDVALRCDPISGHVSLFWYQQALGQGPEFLTYFQNEAQLDKSGLPSDRFFAERPEGSVSTLKIQRTQQEDSAVYLCASANVMGADNYEQYFGPGTRLTVT.

In this sample, this clonotype turned up a few times. The rearrangement uses TRBV20-1 and TRBJ1-2; D remains unclear. The ends were cut back, 3 bases at V and 9 bases at J, with 14 bases in the middle. Germline V CDR1 and CDR2: DFQATT, SNEGSKA (reference sequence). CDR3 length: 12 residues. CDR3 residues: CSARVGWYSYTF. As DNA, the CDR3 is TGCAGTGCTAGGGTAGGGTGGTATAGCTACACCTTC.

V is TRBV10-3 and J is TRBJ2-7; D is possibly TRBD2 (6 bases). CDR1 is ENHRY and CDR2 is SYGVKD in the germline V gene. V lost 6 bases and J lost 7, with 13 bases in between. This CDR3 comprises 12 residues. CDR3 nucleotides: TGTGCCATCAGAGCGGAGGGGAGGGAGCAGTACTTC. Its protein is CAIRAEGREQYF.

The chain couples TRBV28 to TRBJ2-1; 15 bases agree with TRBD2. The germline gives CDR1 MDHEN, CDR2 SYDVKM. V shed 5 bases and J 6 bases; nucleotides not matched to a gene: 2. CDR3 length: 15 residues. In DNA form, the CDR3 reads TGTGCCAGCAGTAGGACTAGCGGGAGGGTCAATGAGCAGTTCTTC. This encodes CASSRTSGRVNEQFF.

The gene calls are TRBV28 and TRBJ2-7; D is possibly TRBD1 or TRBD2 (5 bases each). Germline CDR1 MDHEN, CDR2 SYDVKM. Trimming cost V 5 bases and J 2 bases, with 16 bases left between them. CDR3 length: 15 residues. CDR3 residues: CASSPSTEGTYEQYF. Here the CDR3 DNA reads TGTGCCAGCAGTCCCTCGACAGAGGGAACCTACGAGCAGTACTTC.

The CDR3 nucleotides are TGTGCCAGCAGTCCTCCGGGACTAGCGGGAAGGTATGAGCAGTTCTTC. Encoded protein: CASSPPGLAGRYEQFF. The chain joins TRBV28 to TRBJ2-1; 13 nucleotides line up with TRBD2. Germline CDR1 MDHEN, CDR2 SYDVKM. CDR3 length equals 16 residues. Trimming at V came to 5 bases and at J to 8 bases, leaving 9 bases not matched to a gene.

The chain links TRBV5-5 to TRBJ2-5; D not certain. Germline CDR1 and CDR2: SGHKS and YYEKEE (reference sequence). V lost 0 bases, J lost 1 base, and 7 bases lay in between. The CDR3 contains 14 residues. CDR3 DNA sequence: TGTGCCAGCAGCTTGGCGCCAGCCCAAGAGACCCAGTACTTC. This codes for CASSLAPAQETQYF.

The rearrangement links TRBV20-1 to TRBJ2-3; 16 bases agree with TRBD2. The CDR3 is made up of 19 amino acids. Germline trimming cut 4 bases from V and 1 base from J; bases unmatched to any gene: 11. CDR1 DFQATT and CDR2 SNEGSKA come from the germline V gene (reference sequence). The chain's CDR3 is CSAKPLGTSGRVRTDTQYF. CDR3 bases: TGCAGTGCTAAACCTCTCGGGACTAGCGGGAGGGTCCGCACAGATACGCAGTATTTT.

The rearrangement joins TRBV15 to TRBJ2-7; 10 bases are shared with TRBD2. The V gene end was trimmed by 0 bases and the J gene end by 4 bases; junction bases not matched to a gene: 6. This CDR3 has 16 amino acids. Germline V CDR1 and CDR2: LNHNV, YYDKDF (reference sequence). CDR3 DNA sequence: TGTGCCACCAGCAGAGATTTGGCTAGCGGGAGTTACGAGCAGTACTTC. Residues: CATSRDLASGSYEQYF. The full variable domain, in which reference TRBV15 and TRBJ2-7 provide the parts outside the CDR3, is DAMVIQNPRYQVTQFGKPVTLSCSQTLNHNVMYWYQQKSSQAPKLLFHYYDKDFNNEADTPDNFQSRRPNTSFCFLDIRSPGLGDTAMYLCATSRDLASGSYEQYFGPGTRLTVT.